This TCR beta chain was documented in a study of beta chain features in type 1 diabetes. At the level of the study: No age, gender or cell yield differences were seen between patients and healthy donors.

The isolated RNA, all of it, was reverse transcribed, so expressed TCRB transcripts were what got sequenced. Method: immunoSEQ multiplex PCR; TCRdb's copy keeps in-frame clones and lacks some. The table records about 650,000 clones, about an eighth of them present only once. Heparinised blood was drawn once per donor, averaging about 116 mL. Study conclusions and caveats: Among all four CD4+ subsets, Type 1 diabetes patients had TCRB CDR3s that were moderately but significantly shorter. Individuals with type 1 diabetes displayed fewer insertions and more deletions at VDJ junctions.

Points on this clone: The antigen is undetermined.

Material: naive CD4+ T cells from blood. This TCR was sampled from a man aged 30 to 45 with type 1 diabetes.

CDR3 nucleotides: TGTGCCAGCAGCCAAACAGCTAATCAGCCCCAGCATTTT. Translated, it gives CASSQTANQPQHF. The chain employs TRBV7-6 and TRBJ1-5; no clear D gene. The CDR3 runs 13 residues. Germline CDR1 reads SGHVS; CDR2 reads FNYEAQ. The V end was cut by 5 bases, the J end by 4 bases, with 9 bases between.